These T cell receptor beta chains were read from a single sample in a study of blood T cell repertoires in COVID-19. Profiled with immunoSEQ multiplex PCR; TCRdb holds only in-frame clones, not every one. The sample has around 87,000 clones, 80% to 90% seen once. The sequenced material came from peripheral blood. Receptors originate from a man aged 50 or older with acute or convalescent COVID-19. The CDR3 runs from the conserved cysteine through the conserved F or W. A D gene is named only where the DNA matches it firmly. Clone size is stated in some rows and not others, as once, few, many or a class when expanded.

size: .
D: .
J: TRBJ1-2
V: TRBV6-5
DNA: TGTGCCAGCAGTTACTCAGGGGGAACGGGAGGTGGCTACACCTTC
CDR3: CASSYSGGTGGGYTF

size: .
D: TRBD1
J: TRBJ2-5
V: TRBV19
DNA: TGTGCCAGTAGTCCAGGGGGCAGTGCCGAGACCCAGTACTTC
CDR3: CASSPGGSAETQYF

size: .
D: .
J: TRBJ1-2
V: TRBV6-6
DNA: TGTGCCAGCAGTTTTGATAGCGGAAACTATGGCTACACCTTC
CDR3: CASSFDSGNYGYTF

size: .
D: .
J: TRBJ1-1
V: TRBV7-9
DNA: TGTGCCAGCAGCCGTGAAGCTTTCTTT
CDR3: CASSREAFF

size: .
D: TRBD2
J: TRBJ2-5
V: TRBV3-1/TRBV3-2
DNA: TGTGCCAGCAGACCCGGGACTAGCGGGGGGGAGACCCAGTACTTC
CDR3: CASRPGTSGGETQYF

size: .
D: .
J: TRBJ1-1
V: TRBV9
DNA: TGTGCCAGCAGCGAACGGGGGACCTTCACTGAAGCTTTCTTT
CDR3: CASSERGTFTEAFF

size: .
D: .
J: TRBJ2-7
V: TRBV28
DNA: TGTGCCAGCAGTTTTGCGGGGATCACATCCTACGAGCAGTACTTC
CDR3: CASSFAGITSYEQYF

size: few
D: TRBD2
J: TRBJ2-3
V: TRBV9
DNA: TGTGCCAGCAGCGCCGGGGTACTAGCGGGTACCGATACGCAGTATTTT
CDR3: CASSAGVLAGTDTQYF

size: few
D: .
J: TRBJ1-2
V: TRBV2
DNA: TGTGCCAGCAGTCTAAATCGCCCCCGTAACTATGGCTACACCTTC
CDR3: CASSLNRPRNYGYTF

size: .
D: TRBD2
J: TRBJ2-1
V: TRBV24-1
DNA: TGTGCCACCAGTGATTCCGCCGGACTAGCTTACAATGAGCAGTTCTTC
CDR3: CATSDSAGLAYNEQFF

size: .
D: TRBD1
J: TRBJ2-2
V: TRBV9
DNA: TGTGCCAGCAGCGTAGATGCGGGACAGGTGATCGCCGGGGAGCTGTTTTTT
CDR3: CASSVDAGQVIAGELFF

size: .
D: TRBD2
J: TRBJ2-1
V: TRBV19
DNA: TGTGCCACCACCGCCGATCCGCCGGGACTACCATACAATGAGCAGTTCTTC
CDR3: CATTADPPGLPYNEQFF

size: .
D: TRBD1
J: TRBJ1-2
V: TRBV10-3
DNA: TGTGCCATCAGTGTCCAGGGACAGGGCTATGGCTACACCTTC
CDR3: CAISVQGQGYGYTF

size: .
D: TRBD2
J: TRBJ2-1
V: TRBV7-2
DNA: TGTGCCAGCAGCTTAGCGCGGACTAGCGGGGCGAAGTTCTTC
CDR3: CASSLARTSGAKFF

size: .
D: .
J: TRBJ2-6
V: TRBV2
DNA: TGTGCCAGCAGTGTGGCTTTAATTAAGGCCAACGTCCTGACTTTC
CDR3: CASSVALIKANVLTF

size: once
D: .
J: TRBJ2-3
V: TRBV2
DNA: TGTGCCAGCAGTGAACTGGCGGGCACAGATACGCAGTATTTT
CDR3: CASSELAGTDTQYF

size: .
D: TRBD1
J: TRBJ1-4
V: TRBV23-1
DNA: TGCGCCAGCAGTCCGTGGGACAGGAATAAAGAAAAACTGTTTTTT
CDR3: CASSPWDRNKEKLFF

size: .
D: .
J: TRBJ2-7
V: TRBV28
DNA: TGTGCCAGCGGAAGGACAGTATTGCACGAGCAGTACTTC
CDR3: CASGRTVLHEQYF

size: .
D: TRBD1
J: TRBJ1-6
V: TRBV5-1
DNA: TGCGCCAGCAGCTTGGAGACAGGGGTTGGTTCACCCCTCCACTTT
CDR3: CASSLETGVGSPLHF